The 11 T cell receptor beta chains in this list originate from one sample, sequenced in a study of T cell responses to AZD1222 COVID-19 vaccine. TCRdb's copy holds only in-frame clones and misses some; the assay was immunoSEQ multiplex PCR. Of fewer than 80,000 clones in the sample, 88% were seen once. Specimen: peripheral blood, collected 28 days after the second dose of the MenACWY control vaccine. The receptor set was obtained from an adult who received the MenACWY meningococcal vaccine as a control.

The chain carries TRBV7-6 and TRBJ2-7; 8 nucleotides agree with TRBD2. J gave up 0 bases and V 3 bases, and 4 bases lay outside the gene matches. Germline assignment: CDR1 SGHVS and CDR2 FNYEAQ. This CDR3 spans 15 amino acids. The CDR3 nucleotides read TGTGCCAGCAGCTTTGGCGGGGGGAGCTCCTACGAGCAGTACTTC. It translates to CASSFGGGSSYEQYF.

V usage is TRBV29-1 and J usage is TRBJ1-2; D is undetermined. The V end lost 4 bases, the J end lost 4 bases, and 19 bases lay between the germline ends. The CDR3 extends over 15 amino acids. CDR1 and CDR2 from the germline V gene are SQVTM and ANQGSEA. The CDR3 loop reads CSVVGSAVESYGYTF. CDR3 DNA sequence: TGCAGCGTTGTAGGGTCAGCCGTTGAGTCCTATGGCTACACCTTC.

V usage is TRBV14 and J usage is TRBJ2-2; 14 bases agree with TRBD2. Germline V gene lookup returns CDR1 SGHDN and CDR2 FVKESK. Trimming cost V 4 bases and J 4 bases; bases outside gene matches: 2. This CDR3 is built from 16 residues. This CDR3 reads CASSRGLAGVTGELFF. DNA of the CDR3: TGTGCCAGCAGCCGGGGACTAGCGGGGGTCACCGGGGAGCTGTTTTTT.

The rearrangement joins TRBV6-2 or TRBV6-3 to TRBJ2-7; D perhaps matches TRBD2 (7 bases). The V gene lost 1 base and the J gene lost 4 bases, with 11 bases spanning the gap. CDR3 length equals 14 residues. CDR1 and CDR2 from the germline V gene are MNHEY and SVGEGT. The CDR3 spells CASSYYGGRYEQYF. DNA of the CDR3: TGTGCCAGCAGTTACTACGGGGGGCGGTACGAGCAGTACTTC.

The V call is TRBV7-6, the J call TRBJ1-2; no firm D call. CDR3 length equals 12 residues. Trimming left V 1 base short and J 4 bases short, with 4 bases between. Germline CDR1 reads SGHVS; CDR2 reads FNYEAQ. The CDR3 protein is CASSLDSYGYTF. The DNA for the CDR3 is TGTGCCAGCAGCTTAGACAGCTATGGCTACACCTTC.

The chain has TRBV6-2 or TRBV6-3 and TRBJ1-1; D ambiguous. The ends were cut back, 0 bases at V and 4 bases at J, with 6 bases in the middle. The CDR3 consists of 13 residues. Germline CDR1 is MNHEY and CDR2 is SVGEGT. The CDR3 nucleotides are TGTGCCAGCAGTTACTCTCCGACCACTGAAGCTTTCTTT. Translated, it gives CASSYSPTTEAFF.

In its sample, this clone was seen once. The genes are TRBV23-1 and TRBJ2-2, with a weak D call TRBD1 (6 bases). TRBV23-1 is sorted into the ORF group, with uncertain function. This CDR3 is built from 15 residues. Trimming pared 3 bases from V and 0 bases from J, leaving 8 bases between. The DNA for the CDR3 is TGCGCCAGCAGTCACCGGACAGCGAACACCGGGGAGCTGTTTTTT. Translated: CASSHRTANTGELFF.

The chain uses TRBV7-2 and TRBJ2-3, with D maybe TRBD1 (6 bases). Germline-derived CDR1 and CDR2 are SGHTA and FQGNSA. The CDR3 extends over 15 amino acids. V was cut by 5 bases and J by 2 bases, with 14 bases left in between. In DNA, the CDR3 is TGTGCCAGCAGCACGATAACAGGGTTCACAGATACGCAGTATTTT. Translated: CASSTITGFTDTQYF.

The chain carries TRBV27 and TRBJ2-5; the D gene is possibly TRBD1 (5 bases). The CDR3 totals 15 residues. The germline V gene encodes CDR1 MNHEY and CDR2 SMNVEV (reference sequence). Trimming took off 2 bases at V and 5 bases at J, with 15 bases between the two ends. The chain's CDR3 is CASSLGQGRVETQYF. The CDR3 DNA reads as TGTGCCAGCAGTTTAGGGCAGGGAAGGGTGGAGACCCAGTACTTC.

The chain uses TRBV6-5 and TRBJ1-5, with 8 bases matching TRBD1. The CDR3 length is 14 residues. In germline, CDR1 is MNHEY, CDR2 SVGAGI. V trimming: 6 bases; J trimming: 3 bases; junction bases outside the gene matches: 4. In DNA form, the CDR3 reads TGTGCCAGCAGGACAGGGGTATACAATCAGCCCCAGCATTTT. It translates to CASRTGVYNQPQHF.

V usage is TRBV6-5 and J usage is TRBJ2-1; 11 bases agree with TRBD2. The CDR3 covers 16 residues. With 0 bases clipped from V and 5 bases from J, the junction kept 3 bases outside the gene matches. Looked up from germline, CDR1 is MNHEY and CDR2 is SVGAGI. CDR3 protein: CASSYSSGGANNEQFF. CDR3 bases: TGTGCCAGCAGTTACTCTAGCGGGGGGGCCAACAATGAGCAGTTCTTC.